This entry is about one T cell receptor (beta chain). The repertoire was sequenced with immunoSEQ multiplex PCR; TCRdb's copy has only in-frame clones and lacks some. This repertoire shows tens of thousands of clones, about 95% found once; its top ten account for roughly 1.2%. This specimen comes from a study of T cell changes during pregnancy in multiple sclerosis. Sequenced here: peripheral blood, sampled in the second trimester of pregnancy. This sequence originates from a female donor with multiple sclerosis, enrolled in a pregnancy study.

The chain's CDR3 is CSAWQAQGLAGGGNEQFF. CDR3 bases: TGCAGCGCTTGGCAGGCTCAGGGACTAGCGGGAGGGGGGAATGAGCAGTTCTTC. The V and J genes are TRBV29-1 and TRBJ2-1; 16 bases map to TRBD2. The CDR3 covers 18 residues. After removal of 7 bases from V and 7 bases from J, the junction contained 16 bases not matched to a gene. Germline CDR1 reads SQVTM; CDR2 reads ANQGSEA.